This TCR beta chain was found in a study of T-cell memory formation after mild COVID-19. Overall study context: In these data, TCR clusters were largely donor specific. Regarding the study as a whole: For contracting clones, CD4+ ones sat mainly in CM and EM, CD8+ in EMRA. Researchers found some responding clones in pre-infection memory, a sign that cross-reactive memory joined. A second wave expanding day 15 to 37 was CD4+-biased; contracting clones were balanced.

The V end was cut by 5 bases, the J end by 2 bases, with 12 bases between. CDR1 and CDR2 from the germline V gene are SQVTM and ANQGSEA. CDR3 length: 14 amino acids. TCRdb recomputed calls from the 5' RACE reads with MiXCR, one row per CDR3 protein. The data hold around 340,000 distinct CDR3 sequences, with over 20% observed a single time. To note about this clonotype: What it recognizes is unknown.

V usage is TRBV29-1 and J usage is TRBJ1-4; D unresolved. This clonotype originated in an adult woman who had mild COVID-19 (a few samples of this study predate the infection). Cell type and time point are not known. The sequenced sample consisted of PBMCs or a T cell subset sorted from them (not recorded which). The CDR3 coding sequence is TGCAGCGTTATGGGAGACATTACTAATGAAAAACTGTTTTTT. Translated: CSVMGDITNEKLFF.